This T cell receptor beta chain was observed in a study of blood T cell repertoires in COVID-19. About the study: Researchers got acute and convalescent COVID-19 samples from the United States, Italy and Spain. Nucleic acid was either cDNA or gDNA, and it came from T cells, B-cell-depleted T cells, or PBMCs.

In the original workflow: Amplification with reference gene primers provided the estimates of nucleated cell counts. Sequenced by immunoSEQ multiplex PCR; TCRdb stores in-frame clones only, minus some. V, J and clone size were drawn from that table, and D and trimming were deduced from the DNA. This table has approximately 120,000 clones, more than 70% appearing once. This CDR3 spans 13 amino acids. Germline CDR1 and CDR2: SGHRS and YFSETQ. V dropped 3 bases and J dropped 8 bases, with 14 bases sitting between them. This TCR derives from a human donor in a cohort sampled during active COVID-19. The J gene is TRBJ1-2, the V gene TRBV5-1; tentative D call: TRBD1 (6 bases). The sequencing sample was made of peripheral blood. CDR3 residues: CASSWDTEQGYTF. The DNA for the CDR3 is TGCGCCAGCAGCTGGGACACAGAGCAAGGCTACACCTTC.